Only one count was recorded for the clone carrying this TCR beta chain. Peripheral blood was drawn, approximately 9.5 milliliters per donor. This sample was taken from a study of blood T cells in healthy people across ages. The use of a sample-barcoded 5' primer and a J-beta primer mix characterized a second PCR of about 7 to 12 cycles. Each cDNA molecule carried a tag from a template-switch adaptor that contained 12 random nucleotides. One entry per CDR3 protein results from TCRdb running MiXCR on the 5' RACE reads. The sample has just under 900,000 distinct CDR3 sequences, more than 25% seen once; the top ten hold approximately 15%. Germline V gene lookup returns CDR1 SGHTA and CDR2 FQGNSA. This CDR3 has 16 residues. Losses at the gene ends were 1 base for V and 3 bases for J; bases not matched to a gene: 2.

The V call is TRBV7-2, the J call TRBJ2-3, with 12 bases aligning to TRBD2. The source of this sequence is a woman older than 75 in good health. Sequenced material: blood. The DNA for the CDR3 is TGTGCCAGCAGCTTAGACGGGACTAGCGGGACAGATACGCAGTATTTT. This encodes CASSLDGTSGTDTQYF. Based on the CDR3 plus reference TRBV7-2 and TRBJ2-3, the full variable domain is GAGVSQSPSNKVTEKGKDVELRCDPISGHTALYWYRQSLGQGLEFLIYFQGNSAPDKSGLPSDRFSAERTGGSVSTLTIQRTQQEDSAVYLCASSLDGTSGTDTQYFGPGTRLTVL.